This TCR beta chain was retrieved from a study of beta chain features in type 1 diabetes. Study-wide findings and caveats: Among patients, naive, central memory and Treg TCRB repertoires appeared more similar than among healthy donors. TCRB CDR3s were moderately but significantly shorter in Type 1 diabetes patients in all four CD4+ subsets. VDJ junctions from patients with type 1 diabetes contained fewer insertions and more deletions.

The CDR3 extends over 14 amino acids. After removal of 1 base from V and 4 bases from J, the junction contained 2 bases not matched to a gene. Germline assignment: CDR1 SGHDN and CDR2 FVKESK. Expressed TCRB transcripts were sequenced because the entire RNA isolate underwent reverse transcription. The table came from immunoSEQ multiplex PCR; TCRdb's copy has only in-frame clones and leaves some out. The sample shows around 320,000 clones, 11% to 15% of them seen only once. This clone was counted a few times. Its specificity is not known. All of the sorted populations showed purity greater than 95%. The rearrangement joins TRBV14 to TRBJ1-2, with 8 bases matching TRBD1. The receptor was derived from a man between 25 and 39 years old in good health. The source material was central memory CD4+ T cells from blood. For the CDR3, the DNA is TGTGCCAGCAGCCAAGCCAGGGGGCTCTATGGCTACACCTTC. This translates into CASSQARGLYGYTF.